A selection of T cell receptor beta chains follows, all from one sample in a study of cytomegalovirus exposure and HLA in healthy donors. Libraries were prepared by immunoSEQ multiplex PCR; TCRdb keeps only in-frame clonotypes and omits some of them. In the table there are about 130,000 clones, 75% to 85% of which are singletons. Sequenced: PBMCs. All receptors come from a man aged 30 to 39 in good health and CMV-seropositive. Both conserved end residues are part of each CDR3. D genes are given only for firm matches. Clone size, where shown, is once, few, many, or a class for clones that have expanded.

TRBJ1-1 | 11 | TRBV30 | - | - | CAWSGGPEAFF | TGTGCCTGGAGTGGGGGGCCAGAAGCTTTCTTT
TRBJ2-7 | 16 | TRBV6-1 | few | - | CASSEARQESAYEQYF | TGTGCCAGCAGTGAAGCCAGGCAAGAGTCGGCCTACGAGCAGTACTTC
TRBJ2-1 | 15 | TRBV5-1 | - | - | CASSLDRPSRYEQFF | TGCGCCAGCAGCTTGGACAGGCCCAGTCGGTATGAGCAGTTCTTC
TRBJ1-4 | 13 | TRBV6-5 | - | - | CASSLNREEKLFF | TGTGCCAGCAGTTTAAACAGGGAGGAAAAACTGTTTTTT
TRBJ1-1 | 15 | TRBV28 | - | - | CASSLGGASDTEAFF | TGTGCCAGCAGTTTAGGGGGCGCGTCTGACACTGAAGCTTTCTTT
TRBJ1-1 | 13 | TRBV2 | - | - | CASSDRPNTEAFF | TGTGCCAGCAGTGACAGGCCGAACACTGAAGCTTTCTTT
TRBJ2-1 | 14 | TRBV19 | - | - | CASSIAGPYNEQFF | TGTGCCAGTAGTATAGCAGGGCCCTACAATGAGCAGTTCTTC
TRBJ2-1 | 16 | TRBV6-4 | - | TRBD2 | CASSKLAGAPANEQFF | TGTGCCAGCAGTAAACTAGCGGGGGCCCCAGCAAATGAGCAGTTCTTC
TRBJ2-3 | 16 | TRBV11-3 | - | - | CASSFGGGAVGDTQYF | TGTGCCAGCAGCTTTGGTGGGGGGGCCGTTGGAGATACGCAGTATTTT
TRBJ2-3 | 14 | TRBV6-4 | - | - | CASSAELGTDTQYF | TGTGCCAGCAGTGCCGAATTAGGCACAGATACGCAGTATTTT
TRBJ1-1 | 12 | TRBV27 | - | TRBD1 | CASSFRGAEAFF | TGTGCCAGCAGTTTCAGGGGGGCTGAAGCTTTCTTT
TRBJ1-2 | 11 | TRBV29-1 | few | - | CSGKGLYGYTF | TGCAGCGGCAAGGGACTCTATGGCTACACCTTC
TRBJ1-1 | 14 | TRBV7-9 | few | - | CASSLQGPNTEAFF | TGTGCCAGCAGCTTACAGGGCCCGAACACTGAAGCTTTCTTT
TRBJ1-6 | 16 | TRBV9 | - | - | CASSVGASSYNSPLHF | TGTGCCAGCAGCGTAGGAGCTAGCTCCTATAATTCACCCCTCCACTTT
TRBJ2-7 | 14 | TRBV5-1 | - | TRBD1 | CASSRSGQDYEQYF | TGCGCCAGCAGCCGATCGGGACAGGACTACGAGCAGTACTTC
TRBJ2-7 | 12 | TRBV7-9 | - | - | CSSSLAVGAQYF | TGTTCCAGCAGCTTAGCGGTGGGAGCGCAGTACTTC
TRBJ2-1 | 14 | TRBV27 | - | TRBD1 | CASRPGTGNNEQFF | TGTGCCAGCAGACCCGGGACAGGGAACAATGAGCAGTTCTTC
TRBJ1-1 | 14 | TRBV7-6 | - | - | CASSLALGGTEAFF | TGTGCCAGCAGCTTAGCCCTGGGGGGCACTGAAGCTTTCTTT
TRBJ2-3 | 17 | TRBV2 | - | TRBD2 | CASSAGRSGGATDTQYF | TGTGCCAGCAGTGCGGGGAGAAGCGGGGGGGCAACAGATACGCAGTATTTT
TRBJ1-2 | 12 | TRBV7-9 | - | - | CASSGRNYGYTF | TGTGCCAGCAGCGGCAGGAACTATGGCTACACCTTC
TRBJ2-2 | 14 | TRBV15 | - | - | CATSSSGLAGELFF | TGTGCCACCAGCAGTTCAGGCTTGGCCGGGGAGCTGTTTTTT
TRBJ2-2 | 17 | TRBV9 | - | - | CASSSGGGGANTGELFF | TGTGCCAGCAGCTCAGGGGGCGGGGGTGCTAACACCGGGGAGCTGTTTTTT
TRBJ1-5 | 14 | TRBV25-1 | - | TRBD1 | CASSLTGPNQPQHF | TGTGCCAGCAGTTTGACAGGGCCCAATCAGCCCCAGCATTTT
TRBJ1-2 | 17 | TRBV4-2 | once | TRBD1 | CASSQDLGDRGFYGYTF | TGTGCCAGCAGCCAAGATCTTGGAGACAGGGGGTTCTATGGCTACACCTTC
TRBJ2-3 | 20 | TRBV4-1 | - | TRBD2 | CASSHRALAGGMTSTDTQYF | TGCGCCAGCAGCCACCGGGCACTAGCGGGGGGCATGACTAGCACAGATACGCAGTATTTT
TRBJ1-1 | 15 | TRBV5-1 | once | TRBD1 | CASRNPGTGVTEAFF | TGCGCCAGCAGAAACCCCGGGACAGGGGTGACTGAAGCTTTCTTT
TRBJ1-2 | 12 | TRBV19 | - | - | CASSAGLYGYTF | TGTGCCAGTAGTGCCGGACTCTATGGCTACACCTTC
TRBJ2-2 | 16 | TRBV5-1 | - | - | CASSLGLSANTGELFF | TGCGCCAGCAGCTTGGGCTTGAGCGCGAACACCGGGGAGCTGTTTTTT
TRBJ2-1 | 15 | TRBV6-1 | - | TRBD2 | CASSELGGVGNEQFF | TGTGCCAGCAGTGAACTCGGGGGGGTGGGAAATGAGCAGTTCTTC
TRBJ2-1 | 15 | TRBV4-1 | - | TRBD2 | CASSQSGGAKNEQLF | TGCGCCAGCAGCCAGAGCGGGGGGGCTAAAAATGAGCAGCTCTTC
TRBJ2-5 | 15 | TRBV7-8 | - | - | CASSLVGGAPQTQYF | TGTGCCAGCAGCTTAGTAGGAGGCGCCCCCCAGACCCAGTACTTC
TRBJ2-7 | 16 | TRBV7-8 | - | - | CASSLKGPGSSYEQYF | TGTGCCAGCAGCTTAAAGGGCCCGGGGAGCTCCTACGAGCAGTACTTC
TRBJ2-3 | 16 | TRBV27 | - | TRBD2 | CASRTSGGAGTDTQYF | TGTGCCAGCAGGACTAGCGGGGGGGCGGGCACAGATACGCAGTATTTT
TRBJ2-1 | 15 | TRBV18 | few | TRBD2 | CASSRRRGGADEQFF | TGTGCCAGCTCACGGCGGCGGGGGGGCGCCGATGAGCAGTTCTTC
TRBJ1-6 | 15 | TRBV5-1 | - | TRBD1 | CASSAGQGLDSPLHF | TGCGCCAGCAGCGCCGGACAGGGGCTGGATTCACCCCTCCACTTT
TRBJ1-1 | 15 | TRBV6-4 | - | - | CASSDSGIGFTEAFF | TGTGCCAGCAGTGACTCCGGGATTGGGTTCACTGAAGCTTTCTTT
TRBJ2-1 | 15 | TRBV7-3 | - | TRBD2 | CASSLTSGGLNEQFF | TGTGCCAGCAGCCTCACTAGCGGGGGACTCAATGAGCAGTTCTTC
TRBJ2-3 | 15 | TRBV12-5 | - | - | CASGLGAGNTDTQYF | TGTGCTAGTGGTTTAGGCGCGGGGAACACAGATACGCAGTATTTT
TRBJ2-1 | 15 | TRBV6-1 | once | TRBD1 | CASSEMAGGYNEQFF | TGTGCCAGCAGTGAAATGGCAGGGGGCTACAATGAGCAGTTCTTC
TRBJ1-1 | 13 | TRBV6-1 | - | TRBD1 | CASSKTGGTEAFF | TGTGCCAGCAGTAAAACAGGGGGCACTGAAGCTTTCTTT
TRBJ1-2 | 14 | TRBV5-1 | - | TRBD1 | CASRTTQGAYGYTF | TGCGCCAGCAGGACTACACAGGGGGCGTATGGCTACACCTTC
TRBJ1-1 | 13 | TRBV28 | - | TRBD1 | CASSGQGVPEAFF | TGTGCCAGCAGTGGACAGGGCGTGCCTGAAGCTTTCTTT
TRBJ1-6 | 16 | TRBV2 | - | TRBD1 | CASSGQDRGFNSPLHF | TGTGCCAGCAGTGGCCAGGACAGGGGGTTTAATTCACCCCTCCACTTT
TRBJ2-7 | 13 | TRBV28 | once | TRBD1 | CASRRDSSYEQYF | TGTGCCAGCAGGAGGGACAGCTCCTACGAGCAGTACTTC
TRBJ1-2 | 14 | TRBV27 | few | - | CASSLIGQNYGYTF | TGTGCCAGCAGTTTAATAGGACAGAACTATGGCTACACCTTC
TRBJ1-1 | 14 | TRBV11-2 | - | - | CASSLNSAYTEAFF | TGTGCCAGCAGCTTAAACAGTGCGTACACTGAAGCTTTCTTT
TRBJ2-1 | 14 | TRBV5-4 | few | TRBD2 | CASGLAGSYNEQFF | TGTGCCAGCGGTCTAGCGGGTTCCTACAATGAGCAGTTCTTC
TRBJ1-4 | 15 | TRBV6-5 | - | TRBD1 | CASSSYRGLNEKLFF | TGTGCCAGCAGTTCTTACAGGGGGCTGAATGAAAAACTGTTTTTT
TRBJ1-1 | 12 | TRBV19 | - | - | CASSTLNTEAFF | TGTGCCAGTAGTACCTTGAACACTGAAGCTTTCTTT
TRBJ2-7 | 14 | TRBV4-2 | - | - | CASSQEQDYYEQYF | TGTGCCAGCAGCCAAGAACAGGATTACTACGAGCAGTACTTC